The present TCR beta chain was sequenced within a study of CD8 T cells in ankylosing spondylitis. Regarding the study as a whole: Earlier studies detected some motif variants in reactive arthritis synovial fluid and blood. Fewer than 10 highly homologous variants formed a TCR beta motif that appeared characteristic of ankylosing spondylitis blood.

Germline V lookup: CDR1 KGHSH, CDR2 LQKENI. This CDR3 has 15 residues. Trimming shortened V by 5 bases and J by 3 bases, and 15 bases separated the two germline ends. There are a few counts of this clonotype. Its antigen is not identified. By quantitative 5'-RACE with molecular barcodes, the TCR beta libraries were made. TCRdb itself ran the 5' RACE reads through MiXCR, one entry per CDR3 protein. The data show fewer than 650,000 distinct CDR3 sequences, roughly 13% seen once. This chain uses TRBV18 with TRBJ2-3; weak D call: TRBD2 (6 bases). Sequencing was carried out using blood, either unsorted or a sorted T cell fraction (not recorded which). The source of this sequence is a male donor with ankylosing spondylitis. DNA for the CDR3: TGTGCCAGCTCATCCTACCCGGGAGATACAGATACGCAGTATTTT. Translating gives CASSSYPGDTDTQYF. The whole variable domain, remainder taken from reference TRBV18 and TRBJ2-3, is NAGVMQNPRHLVRRRGQEARLRCSPMKGHSHVYWYRQLPEEGLKFMVYLQKENIIDESGMPKERFSAEFPKEGPSILRIQQVVRGDSAAYFCASSSYPGDTDTQYFGPGTRLTVL.